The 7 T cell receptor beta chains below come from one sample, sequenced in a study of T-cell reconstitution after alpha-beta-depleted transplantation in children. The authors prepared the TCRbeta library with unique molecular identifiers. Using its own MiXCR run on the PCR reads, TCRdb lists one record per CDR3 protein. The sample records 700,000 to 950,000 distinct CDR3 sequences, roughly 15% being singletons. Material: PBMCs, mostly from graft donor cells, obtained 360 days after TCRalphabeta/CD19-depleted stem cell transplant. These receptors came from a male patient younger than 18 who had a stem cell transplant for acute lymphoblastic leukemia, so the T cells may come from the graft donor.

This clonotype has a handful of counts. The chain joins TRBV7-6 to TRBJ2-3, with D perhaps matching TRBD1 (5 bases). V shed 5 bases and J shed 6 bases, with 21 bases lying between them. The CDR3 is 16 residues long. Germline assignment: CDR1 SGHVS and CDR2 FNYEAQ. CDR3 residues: CASSEDLGVRQDTQYF. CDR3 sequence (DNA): TGTGCCAGCAGCGAGGATCTAGGGGTTCGACAGGATACGCAGTATTTT.

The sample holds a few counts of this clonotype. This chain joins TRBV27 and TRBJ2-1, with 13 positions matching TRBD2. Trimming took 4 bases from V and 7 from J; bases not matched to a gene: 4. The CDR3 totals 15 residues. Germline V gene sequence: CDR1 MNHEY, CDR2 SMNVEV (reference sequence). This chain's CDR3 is CASSWTSGSVNEQFF. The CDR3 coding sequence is TGTGCCAGCAGTTGGACTAGCGGGAGTGTTAATGAGCAGTTCTTC.

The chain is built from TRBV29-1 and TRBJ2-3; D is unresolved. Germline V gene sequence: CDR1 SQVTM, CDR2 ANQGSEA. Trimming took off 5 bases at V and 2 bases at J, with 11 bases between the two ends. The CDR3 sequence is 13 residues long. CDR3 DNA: TGCAGCGTTTTCGGGCAGAACACAGATACGCAGTATTTT. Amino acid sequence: CSVFGQNTDTQYF.

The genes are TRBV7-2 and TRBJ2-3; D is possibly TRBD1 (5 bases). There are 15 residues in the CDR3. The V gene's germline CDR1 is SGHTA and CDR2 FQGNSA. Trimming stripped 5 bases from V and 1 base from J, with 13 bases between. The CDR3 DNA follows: TGTGCCAGCAGCCGCCTCAGGGTTGGCACAGATACGCAGTATTTT. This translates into CASSRLRVGTDTQYF.

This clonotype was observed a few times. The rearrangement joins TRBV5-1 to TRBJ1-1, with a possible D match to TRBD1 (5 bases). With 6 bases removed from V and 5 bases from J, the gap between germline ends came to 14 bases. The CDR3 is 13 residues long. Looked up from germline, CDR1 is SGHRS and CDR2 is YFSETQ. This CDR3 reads CASTVPGGTEAFF. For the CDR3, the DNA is TGCGCCAGCACCGTCCCGGGGGGGACTGAAGCTTTCTTT.

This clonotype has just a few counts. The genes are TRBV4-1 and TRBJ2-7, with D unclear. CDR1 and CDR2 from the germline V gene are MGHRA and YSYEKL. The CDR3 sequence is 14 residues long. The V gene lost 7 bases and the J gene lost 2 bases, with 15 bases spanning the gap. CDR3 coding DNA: TGCGCCAGCACTCTGGGGTCAGGTCCCTACGAGCAGTACTTC. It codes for CASTLGSGPYEQYF.

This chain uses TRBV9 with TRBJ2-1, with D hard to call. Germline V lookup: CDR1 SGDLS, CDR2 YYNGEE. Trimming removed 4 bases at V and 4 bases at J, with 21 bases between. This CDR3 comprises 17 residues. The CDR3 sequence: CASSTEGLNPKYNEQFF. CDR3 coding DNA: TGTGCCAGCAGCACCGAAGGCCTTAACCCCAAATACAATGAGCAGTTCTTC.